This T cell receptor (beta chain) was sequenced during a study of beta chain features in type 1 diabetes. Germline CDR1 reads KGHSH; CDR2 reads LQKENI. The CDR3 sequence is 16 residues long. V shed 1 base, J shed 3 bases, and the junction held 7 bases outside the gene matches. Expressed TCRB transcripts were sequenced because the entire RNA isolate underwent reverse transcription. Sequencing used immunoSEQ multiplex PCR; TCRdb keeps in-frame clones, though not all of them. The sample gives about 410,000 clones, 11% to 15% of which show up once; about 0.034% is in the top ten. The V call is TRBV18, the J call TRBJ2-7, with TRBD1 matching over 9 bases. Sequenced: naive CD4+ T cells from blood. The clonotype originates from a man between 25 and 39 years old in good health. CDR3 in DNA: TGTGCCAGCTCACCACTTGGAACGGGACAGGGCTACGAGCAGTACTTC. This sequence encodes CASSPLGTGQGYEQYF.